Below are 3 T cell receptor beta chains sequenced from a single sample in a study of blood T cell repertoires in COVID-19. Repertoires were generated with immunoSEQ multiplex PCR, while TCRdb's copy carries only in-frame clones and drops some. The sample records 100,000 to 110,000 clones, 85% being singletons. The sample comprised peripheral blood. These receptors were taken from a human donor in a cohort sampled during active COVID-19.

The V gene is TRBV4-3, the J gene TRBJ1-2; D is perhaps TRBD1 (6 bases). Germline V lookup: CDR1 LGHNA, CDR2 YSLEER. The V and J ends lost 0 bases and 4 bases respectively, with 12 bases between them. This CDR3 has 15 amino acids. CDR3 nucleotide sequence: TGCGCCAGCAGCCAAGATGCGGGGGCTCTCTATGGCTACACCTTC. Translation gives CASSQDAGALYGYTF.

This clone was found once. The chain has TRBV9 and TRBJ2-7; 9 bases fit TRBD2. The V gene's germline CDR1 is SGDLS and CDR2 YYNGEE. The CDR3 runs to 16 residues. V lost 2 bases, J lost 0 bases, and 6 bases stayed unmatched. The CDR3 protein is CASSVRASGISYEQYF. CDR3 DNA sequence: TGTGCCAGCAGCGTTCGTGCTAGCGGGATCTCCTACGAGCAGTACTTC.

The V call is TRBV5-4, the J call TRBJ2-1, with TRBD2 identical over 8 bases. In germline, CDR1 is SGHNT, CDR2 YYREEE (reference sequence). J gave up 7 bases and V 0 bases, and 9 bases lay outside the gene matches. The length of the CDR3 is 16 residues. CDR3 protein: CASSLASGGPWNEQFF. In nucleotides, the CDR3 is TGTGCCAGCAGCTTGGCCTCGGGAGGGCCTTGGAATGAGCAGTTCTTC.